This record covers a single T cell receptor beta chain. TCRB CDR3 was amplified from 2 ug genomic DNA or less. The primer mix had 60 V beta and 13 J beta primers. Sequenced by immunoSEQ multiplex PCR; TCRdb stores in-frame clones only, minus some. The sample records 110,000 or so clones, around 87% being singletons. Germline V lookup: CDR1 MNHNS, CDR2 SASEGT. This CDR3 has 13 amino acids. V gave up 8 bases and J gave up 2 bases; unmatched junction bases: 2. Sample time point: after dendritic cell vaccination, including at tumor progression/relapse. Patients had residual fresh-frozen tumor tissue and more than two years of survival data. This record comes from a study of glioma-infiltrating T cells after dendritic cell vaccination. Study-wide background: Treatment, given 2003 to 2012, was autologous tumor lysate-pulsed dendritic cell vaccination.

This clonotype was sampled from a human donor with glioblastoma. The material sequenced was blood, taken after dendritic cell vaccination. This sequence joins TRBV6-1 and TRBJ2-7, with TRBD1 matching over 11 bases. In nucleotides, the CDR3 is TGTGCCAGCGTGGACAGGGGGCCCTACGAGCAGTACTTC. Translating gives CASVDRGPYEQYF.